The 2 T cell receptor beta chains below come from one sample, sequenced in a study of blood T cell repertoires in COVID-19 (dated by TCRdb to 2018 to 2021). Library preparation was by the immunoSEQ multiplex PCR assay. TCRdb holds this immuneACCESS table with in-frame rearrangements only. Some clones are missing; in checked studies, unresolved V genes explain under half, and the rest has no known cause. The sample has 60,000 to 75,000 clones on record, 87% of them singletons. In total, the top ten clones hold 6.6% of the sample. The sample comprised peripheral blood. These TCRs come from a man aged 45-65 years with active COVID-19.

This chain links TRBV19 with TRBJ2-7; tentatively, D is TRBD2 (6 bases). This CDR3 comprises 13 residues. CDR1 and CDR2 from the germline V gene are LNHDA and SQIVND (reference sequence). V dropped 1 base and J dropped 2 bases, with 6 bases sitting between them. CDR3 protein: CASSIAGAYEQYF. In DNA form, the CDR3 reads TGTGCCAGTAGTATAGCGGGGGCCTACGAGCAGTACTTC.

There are a few counts of this clone. This chain joins TRBV6-5 and TRBJ1-2, with D unresolved. Trimming removed 5 bases at V and 2 bases at J, with 9 bases between. The CDR3 length is 13 residues. CDR1 is MNHEY, CDR2 SVGAGI, per germline. Here the CDR3 reads CASSQTANYGYTF. CDR3 DNA: TGTGCCAGCAGTCAAACAGCAAACTATGGCTACACCTTC.